This T cell receptor beta chain was sequenced for a study of cytomegalovirus exposure and HLA in healthy donors. About the study: One earlier analysis, a look at about 179 million T cells, found about 100 million unique TCR beta sequences.

As for this clone: Its antigen is as yet unknown.

This PCR relied on a set of 60 Vbeta primers and 13 Jbeta primers. Clones were sequenced by immunoSEQ multiplex PCR, and TCRdb holds only the in-frame ones, with some missing. Found here are roughly 100,000 clones, about 80% of them singletons; the top ten hold 2% to 2.5%. Points from the study as a whole: V- and J-gene trimming in TCR beta was tied to a missense DCLRE1C variant by an analysis performed later. Using a false discovery rate of 0.05, a later analysis showed that 16,951 TCR beta sequences were associated with HLA alleles.

The sample was PBMCs. This sequence was found in a man aged 30-40 years in good health and CMV-seronegative.

In DNA form, the CDR3 reads TGCAGCGTCAGACTAGCGGGAGGGCCGGCGGCCCGCGGGTATTTT. This sequence encodes CSVRLAGGPAARGYF. V usage is TRBV29-1 and J usage is TRBJ2-3, with 14 bases matching TRBD2. The CDR3 has 15 residues. Per the germline V gene, CDR1 is SQVTM and CDR2 is ANQGSEA. V lost 6 bases to trimming and J lost 14 bases; unmatched junction nucleotides: 16.